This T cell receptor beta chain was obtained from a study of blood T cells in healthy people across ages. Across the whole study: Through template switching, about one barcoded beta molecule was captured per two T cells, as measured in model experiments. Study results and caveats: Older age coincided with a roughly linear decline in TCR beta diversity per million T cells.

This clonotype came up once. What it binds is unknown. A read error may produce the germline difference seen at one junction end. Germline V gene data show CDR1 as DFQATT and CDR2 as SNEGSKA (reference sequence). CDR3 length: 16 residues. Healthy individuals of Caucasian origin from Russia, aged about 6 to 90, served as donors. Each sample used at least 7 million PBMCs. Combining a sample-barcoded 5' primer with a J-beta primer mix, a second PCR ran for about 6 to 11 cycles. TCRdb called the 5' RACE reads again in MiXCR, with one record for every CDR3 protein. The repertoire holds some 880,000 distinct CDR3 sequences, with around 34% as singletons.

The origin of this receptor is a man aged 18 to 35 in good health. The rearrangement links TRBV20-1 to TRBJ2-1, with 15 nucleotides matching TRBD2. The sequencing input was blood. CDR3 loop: CGAPPGLAGGYNEQFF. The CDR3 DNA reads TGCGGTGCTCCCCCGGGACTAGCGGGGGGCTACAATGAGCAGTTCTTC.